Following are 4 T cell receptor beta chains from one sample sequenced in a study of patients and donors after allogeneic stem cell transplantation. TCRdb fed the RT-PCR reads into MiXCR, producing one record per CDR3 protein. The sample contains about 200,000 distinct CDR3 sequences, about 40% of which appear only once. Sequences were obtained from blood, either unsorted or a sorted T cell fraction (not recorded which). The receptors here all came from a human donor who was either an allogeneic HSCT recipient or a stem cell or donor lymphocyte infusion donor (not recorded which). It is not recorded whose cells these are; they may come from a transplant donor.

The chain's CDR3 is CASSPNPVPSGITDTQYF. The CDR3 bases are TGCGCCAGCAGCCCCAATCCGGTCCCTAGCGGGATCACAGATACGCAGTATTTT. The V call is TRBV4-3, the J call TRBJ2-3; 9 bases match TRBD2. Germline-derived CDR1 and CDR2 are LGHNA and YSLEER. The CDR3 contains 18 residues. J lost 2 bases, V lost 4 bases, and 13 bases had no gene match.

The chain has TRBV3-1 and TRBJ2-1; 9 bases fit TRBD2. V dropped 4 bases and J dropped 0; count of bases not matched to a gene: 7. Germline values: CDR1 LGHDT, CDR2 YNNKEL (reference sequence). CDR3 size: 17 residues. CDR3 in DNA: TGTGCCAGCAGCCCGACTAGCGGCCTAAGCTCCTACAATGAGCAGTTCTTC. Protein product: CASSPTSGLSSYNEQFF.

The chain links TRBV10-3 to TRBJ2-1; TRBD2 agrees at 7 bases. V was pared by 5 bases and J by 6 bases, with 16 bases of the junction left unmatched. This CDR3 contains 17 residues. Germline CDR1 ENHRY, CDR2 SYGVKD. CDR3 DNA sequence: TGTGCCATCAGTCCCCCGGGAGCGGGGCAACCCTCCAATGAGCAGTTCTTC. Its translation is CAISPPGAGQPSNEQFF.

The chain couples TRBV9 to TRBJ1-2; 7 bases are shared with TRBD1. There are 12 residues in the CDR3. Germline CDR1 SGDLS, CDR2 YYNGEE. Trimming removed 5 bases from V and 8 bases from J; junction bases left unmatched: 6. CDR3 protein: CASRDRKEGYTF. Written as DNA, the CDR3 is TGTGCCAGCAGGGACAGGAAGGAGGGCTACACCTTC.